Sequencing of this T cell receptor beta chain was carried out in a study of OX40 agonist ivuxolimab in advanced cancers. Study outcomes and limitations: In general, CD8+ T cells held more expanded clones than CD4+ did, on average. Near-lowest levels of clonal expansion characterized partial responders at 0.1-3.0 mg/kg.

Assay: immunoSEQ multiplex PCR; the TCRdb copy retains only in-frame clones and omits some. Counted here are 100,000 to 120,000 clones, roughly 87% occurring once; the ten biggest clones make up about 0.25%. This CDR3 is 12 amino acids long. In germline, CDR1 is MDHEN, CDR2 SYDVKM. This clone was counted a few times. Its antigen is still unknown. One end of the junction varies from germline; a read error may be responsible. This receptor was obtained from an adult with an advanced solid tumor such as melanoma, head and neck, liver or kidney cancer. The sequencing used CD4+ or CD8+ T cells sorted from blood, collected in a trial of the OX40 agonist ivuxolimab. This sequence joins TRBV28 and TRBJ1-3, with D uncertain. The CDR3 nucleotides read TGTGCCAGCAGTTTACCGGGAAGCACCATATATTTT. It translates to CASSLPGSTIYF. The variable domain in full, completed from reference TRBV28 and TRBJ1-3, reads DVKVTQSSRYLVKRTGEKVFLECVQDMDHENMFWYRQDPGLGLRLIYFSYDVKMKEKGDIPEGYSVSREKKERFSLILESASTNQTSMYLCASSLPGSTIYFGEGSWLTVV.